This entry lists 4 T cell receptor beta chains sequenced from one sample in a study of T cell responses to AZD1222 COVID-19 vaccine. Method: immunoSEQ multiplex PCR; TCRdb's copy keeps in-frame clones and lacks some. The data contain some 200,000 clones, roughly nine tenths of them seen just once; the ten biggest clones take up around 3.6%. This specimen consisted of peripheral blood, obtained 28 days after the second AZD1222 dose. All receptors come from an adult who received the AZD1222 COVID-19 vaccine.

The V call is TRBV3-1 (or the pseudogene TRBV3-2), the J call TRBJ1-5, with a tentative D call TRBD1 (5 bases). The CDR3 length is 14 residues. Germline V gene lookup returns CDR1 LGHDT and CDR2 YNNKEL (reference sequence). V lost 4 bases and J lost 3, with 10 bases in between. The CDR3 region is CASSRGVFNQPQHF. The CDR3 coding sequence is TGTGCCAGCAGCCGGGGGGTCTTCAATCAGCCCCAGCATTTT.

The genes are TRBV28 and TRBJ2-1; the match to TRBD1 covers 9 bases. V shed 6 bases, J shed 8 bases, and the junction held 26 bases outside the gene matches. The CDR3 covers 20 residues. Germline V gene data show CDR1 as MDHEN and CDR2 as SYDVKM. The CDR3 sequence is CASSRLFNRGRELSLHEQFF. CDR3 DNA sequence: TGTGCCAGCAGCCGCCTCTTTAACAGGGGGCGGGAGTTGAGTTTACATGAGCAGTTCTTC. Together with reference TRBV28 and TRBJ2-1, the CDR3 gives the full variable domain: DVKVTQSSRYLVKRTGEKVFLECVQDMDHENMFWYRQDPGLGLRLIYFSYDVKMKEKGDIPEGYSVSREKKERFSLILESASTNQTSMYLCASSRLFNRGRELSLHEQFFGPGTRLTVL.

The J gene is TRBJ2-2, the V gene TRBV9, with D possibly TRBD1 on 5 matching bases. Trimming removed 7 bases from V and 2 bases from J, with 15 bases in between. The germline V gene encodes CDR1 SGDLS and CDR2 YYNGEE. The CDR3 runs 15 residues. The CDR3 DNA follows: TGTGCCAGCCCCCAGGGTCCACCCAACACCGGGGAGCTGTTTTTT. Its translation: CASPQGPPNTGELFF.

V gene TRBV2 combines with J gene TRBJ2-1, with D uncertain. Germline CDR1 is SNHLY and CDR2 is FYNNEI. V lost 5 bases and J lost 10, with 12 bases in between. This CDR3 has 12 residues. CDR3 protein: CASSTLDREQFF. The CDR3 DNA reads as TGTGCCAGCAGTACCTTGGATAGAGAGCAGTTCTTC.